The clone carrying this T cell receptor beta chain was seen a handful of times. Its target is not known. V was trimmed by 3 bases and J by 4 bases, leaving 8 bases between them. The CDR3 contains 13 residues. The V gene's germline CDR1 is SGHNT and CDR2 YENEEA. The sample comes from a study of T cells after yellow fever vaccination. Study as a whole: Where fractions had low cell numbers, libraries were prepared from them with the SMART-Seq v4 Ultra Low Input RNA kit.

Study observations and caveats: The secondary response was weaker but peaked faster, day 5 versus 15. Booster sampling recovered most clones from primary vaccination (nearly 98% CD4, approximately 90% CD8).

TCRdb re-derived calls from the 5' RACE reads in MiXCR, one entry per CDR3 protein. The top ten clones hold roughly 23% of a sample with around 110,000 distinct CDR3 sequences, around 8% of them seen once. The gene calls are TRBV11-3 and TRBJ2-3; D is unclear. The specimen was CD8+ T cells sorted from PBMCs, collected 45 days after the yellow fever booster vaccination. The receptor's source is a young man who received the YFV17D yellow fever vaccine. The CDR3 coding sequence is TGTGCCAGCAGCTTCTCAGCGTCAGATACGCAGTATTTT. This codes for CASSFSASDTQYF. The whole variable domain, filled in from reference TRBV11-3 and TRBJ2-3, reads EAGVVQSPRYKIIEKKQPVAFWCNPISGHNTLYWYLQNLGQGPELLIRYENEEAVDDSQLPKDRFSAERLKGVDSTLKIQPAELGDSAVYLCASSFSASDTQYFGPGTRLTVL.